Presented here are 25 T cell receptor beta chains from one specimen sequenced in a study of blood T cell repertoires in COVID-19. The data were produced by immunoSEQ multiplex PCR, yet TCRdb's version contains in-frame clones alone and is incomplete. The table lists almost 65,000 clones, 88% of them singletons. The sample was peripheral blood. These receptors were collected from a woman in her sixties with COVID-19, enrolled during active disease.

The rearrangement links TRBV29-1 to TRBJ2-1, with D hard to call. Germline V gene sequence: CDR1 SQVTM, CDR2 ANQGSEA. V shed 4 bases and J shed 12 bases, with 16 bases lying between them. CDR3 size: 12 residues. CDR3 sequence (DNA): TGCAGCGTTGTTTTATCGGAGCCCCGGCAGTTCTTC. Translation gives CSVVLSEPRQFF.

V is TRBV27 and J is TRBJ1-4; D perhaps matches TRBD1 (6 bases). Trimming cost V 6 bases and J 7 bases, with 18 bases left between them. The CDR3 has 15 residues. Germline V CDR1 and CDR2: MNHEY, SMNVEV (reference sequence). The CDR3 here is CASRPRQVRVEKLFF. The DNA for the CDR3 is TGTGCCAGCAGGCCCAGACAGGTGCGCGTTGAAAAACTGTTTTTT.

The rearrangement joins TRBV12-3 or TRBV12-4 to TRBJ1-5; 10 nucleotides line up with TRBD1. V was clipped by 5 bases and J by 9 bases; unmatched bases: 4. The CDR3 length is 13 residues. The chain's CDR3 is CASSRQGAGPQHF. As DNA, the CDR3 is TGTGCCAGCAGTAGACAGGGGGCTGGGCCCCAGCATTTT.

This rearrangement joins TRBV5-1 to TRBJ1-1, with 9 bases lining up with TRBD1. The germline CDR1 and CDR2 sequences are SGHRS and YFSETQ. J gave up 0 bases and V 5 bases, and 5 bases lay outside the gene matches. This CDR3 is 15 amino acids long. CDR3 bases: TGCGCCAGCAGTACGGACAGGGGAATGAACACTGAAGCTTTCTTT. Residues: CASSTDRGMNTEAFF. Variable domain in full (rest from reference TRBV5-1 and TRBJ1-1): KAGVTQTPRYLIKTRGQQVTLSCSPISGHRSVSWYQQTPGQGLQFLFEYFSETQRNKGNFPGRFSGRQFSNSRSEMNVSTLELGDSALYLCASSTDRGMNTEAFFGQGTRLTVV.

The gene calls are TRBV7-9 and TRBJ2-1; 13 positions agree with TRBD2. CDR1 SEHNR and CDR2 FQNEAQ come from the germline V gene (reference sequence). The CDR3 runs to 15 residues. The V gene end was trimmed by 5 bases and the J gene end by 7 bases; junction bases not matched to a gene: 5. CDR3 sequence: CASSTRTSGRNEQFF. CDR3 coding DNA: TGTGCCAGCAGCACTAGGACTAGCGGGAGAAATGAGCAGTTCTTC.

The V call is TRBV3-1 (or the pseudogene TRBV3-2), the J call TRBJ1-3; D gene unclear. The V end lost 2 bases, the J end lost 0 bases, and 8 bases lay between the germline ends. Germline lookup yields CDR1 LGHDT and CDR2 YNNKEL (reference sequence). The CDR3 loop spans 15 amino acids. The CDR3 region has the DNA TGTGCCAGCAGCCAATGGGGAGACTCTGGAAACACCATATATTTT. It yields the protein CASSQWGDSGNTIYF.

The V and J genes are TRBV7-9 and TRBJ2-3, with 11 bases aligning to TRBD2. Germline trimming cut 3 bases from V and 8 bases from J; bases unmatched to any gene: 13. Germline CDR1 is SEHNR and CDR2 is FQNEAQ (reference sequence). CDR3 length: 17 amino acids. The CDR3 here is CASSFSGRAVLRGTQYF. DNA of the CDR3: TGTGCCAGCAGCTTTAGCGGGAGGGCCGTCCTCCGGGGTACGCAGTATTTT.

This clone was observed a single time. This chain uses TRBV6-6 with TRBJ2-5; D perhaps matches TRBD1 (8 bases). Looked up from germline, CDR1 is MNHNY and CDR2 is SVGAGI (reference sequence). This CDR3 spans 13 amino acids. V was trimmed by 4 bases and J by 7 bases, leaving 13 bases between them. The CDR3, as DNA: TGTGCCAGCAGTTCGGACAGGGAGGGGACCCAGTACTTC. Protein sequence: CASSSDREGTQYF.

The genes are TRBV10-1 and TRBJ2-5, with 11 bases matching TRBD1. After removal of 6 bases from V and 3 bases from J, the junction contained 6 bases not matched to a gene. Germline V gene sequence: CDR1 WNHNN, CDR2 SYGVQD (reference sequence). The CDR3 runs 15 residues. The CDR3 is CASSPPGQGEETQYF. The DNA for the CDR3 is TGCGCCAGCAGCCCGCCGGGACAGGGGGAAGAGACCCAGTACTTC.

The chain has TRBV7-9 and TRBJ1-2, with D hard to call. The CDR3 length is 13 residues. With 1 base removed from V and 8 bases from J, the gap between germline ends came to 11 bases. Germline CDR1 SEHNR, CDR2 FQNEAQ (reference sequence). CDR3 amino acids: CASSLETVRGYTF. The CDR3 nucleotides read TGTGCCAGCAGCTTAGAAACAGTTAGGGGCTACACCTTC. Supplemented by reference TRBV7-9 and TRBJ1-2, the full variable domain reads DTGVSQNPRHKITKRGQNVTFRCDPISEHNRLYWYRQTLGQGPEFLTYFQNEAQLEKSRLLSDRFSAERPKGSFSTLEIQRTEQGDSAMYLCASSLETVRGYTFGSGTRLTVV.

The J gene is TRBJ2-7, the V gene TRBV4-1, with D possibly TRBD1 on 5 matching bases. The length of the CDR3 is 13 residues. Per the germline V gene, CDR1 is MGHRA and CDR2 is YSYEKL. V was trimmed by 3 bases and J by 3 bases, leaving 9 bases between them. Written as DNA, the CDR3 is TGCGCCAGCAGCCACAGGGTCGACTACGAGCAGTACTTC. This codes for CASSHRVDYEQYF.

This chain links TRBV4-3 with TRBJ2-1, with D tentatively TRBD2 (5 bases). The germline gives CDR1 LGHNA, CDR2 YSLEER. V lost 1 base, J lost 0 bases, and 16 bases lay in between. CDR3 length: 18 residues. The CDR3 region is CASSQVFSVWSSYNEQFF. The CDR3 DNA reads TGCGCCAGCAGCCAAGTATTTAGCGTTTGGAGCTCCTACAATGAGCAGTTCTTC.

Note on this clone: In the same sample, other DNA sequences code for this CDR3. The CDR3 DNA reads as TGTGCCAGCAGCTTAGCCCGCAGGGGCTCTGGAAACACCATATATTTT. This codes for CASSLARRGSGNTIYF. This chain uses TRBV7-8 with TRBJ1-3; perhaps TRBD1 as D (6 bases). The germline CDR1 and CDR2 sequences are SGHVS and FQNEAQ. This CDR3 is 16 amino acids long. V lost 0 bases to trimming and J lost 0 bases, with 9 bases between them.

This clone was seen once. V gene TRBV6-2 or TRBV6-3 combines with J gene TRBJ2-1, with 7 bases fitting TRBD2. Germline V gene data show CDR1 as MNHEY and CDR2 as SVGEGT. The CDR3 spans 15 residues. V lost 5 bases and J lost 3; bases outside the gene matches: 7. CDR3 amino acids: CASSGKRGGYNEQFF. CDR3 in DNA: TGTGCCAGCAGTGGGAAGCGGGGTGGCTACAATGAGCAGTTCTTC.

This rearrangement joins TRBV19 to TRBJ2-5; TRBD2 agrees at 7 bases. V lost 4 bases, J lost 4 bases, and 9 bases stayed unmatched. Per the germline V gene, CDR1 is LNHDA and CDR2 is SQIVND (reference sequence). The CDR3 runs to 15 residues. The CDR3 DNA is TGTGCCAGTAGTAGCTTGGCGGGAGTATTAGAGACCCAGTACTTC. Its protein is CASSSLAGVLETQYF.

The chain recombines TRBV18 with TRBJ1-3; D is ambiguous. CDR1 and CDR2 from the germline V gene are KGHSH and LQKENI. V gave up 5 bases and J gave up 0 bases, with 17 bases separating them. The length of the CDR3 is 17 residues. DNA of the CDR3: TGTGCCAGCTCAACCGGAGGGATCCCCCTCTCTGGAAACACCATATATTTT. Protein: CASSTGGIPLSGNTIYF.

The CDR3, as DNA: TGCGCCAGCAGTGAAGGAGTACTCTATGAGCAGTTCTTC. As protein: CASSEGVLYEQFF. The chain joins TRBV10-1 to TRBJ2-1; D not resolved. Germline CDR1 and CDR2: WNHNN and SYGVQD (reference sequence). V lost 3 bases and J lost 8, with 11 bases in between. The CDR3 extends over 13 amino acids.

The chain employs TRBV2 and TRBJ1-4; D is unclear. Germline CDR1 and CDR2: SNHLY and FYNNEI. The CDR3 totals 15 residues. Trimming removed 0 bases at V and 3 bases at J, with 8 bases between. This chain's CDR3 is CASSEATISNEKLFF. In DNA form, the CDR3 reads TGTGCCAGCAGTGAAGCGACTATATCTAATGAAAAACTGTTTTTT.

The chain uses TRBV27 and TRBJ2-7; 7 nucleotides agree with TRBD1. From germline, CDR1 is MNHEY and CDR2 SMNVEV (reference sequence). Germline trimming cut 5 bases from V and 2 bases from J; bases unmatched to any gene: 9. CDR3 length: 15 amino acids. This CDR3 is CASSAAGTEPYEQYF. As DNA, the CDR3 is TGTGCCAGCAGTGCCGCCGGGACAGAGCCCTACGAGCAGTACTTC.

The chain has TRBV2 and TRBJ2-5; TRBD1 matches at 8 bases. Germline CDR1 SNHLY, CDR2 FYNNEI. The CDR3 has 14 residues. V was clipped by 6 bases and J by 4 bases; unmatched bases: 7. CDR3 sequence (DNA): TGTGCCAGCAGCCCCGGGACAGGAGTAGAGACCCAGTACTTC. As protein: CASSPGTGVETQYF. Together with reference TRBV2 and TRBJ2-5, the CDR3 gives the full variable domain: EPEVTQTPSHQVTQMGQEVILRCVPISNHLYFYWYRQILGQKVEFLVSFYNNEISEKSEIFDDQFSVERPDGSNFTLKIRSTKLEDSAMYFCASSPGTGVETQYFGPGTRLLVL.

This rearrangement joins TRBV7-8 to TRBJ1-5; the D gene is possibly TRBD1 (6 bases). The V gene lost 6 bases and the J gene lost 0 bases, with 15 bases spanning the gap. Per the germline V gene, CDR1 is SGHVS and CDR2 is FQNEAQ. This CDR3 comprises 16 residues. CDR3 sequence (DNA): TGTGCCAGCAGTTTTTCACGGACAGTTAGCAATCAGCCCCAGCATTTT. Its translation is CASSFSRTVSNQPQHF.

The V and J genes are TRBV18 and TRBJ1-6, with 7 positions matching TRBD1. The germline V gene has CDR1 KGHSH and CDR2 LQKENI. After removal of 3 bases from V and 6 bases from J, the junction contained 5 bases not matched to a gene. The CDR3 loop spans 15 amino acids. The DNA for the CDR3 is TGTGCCAGCTCACCCTCAGGGGGTGGTAATTCACCCCTCCACTTT. This translates into CASSPSGGGNSPLHF.

The V call is TRBV6-6, the J call TRBJ2-1; 7 nucleotides line up with TRBD1. V dropped 5 bases and J dropped 7; count of bases not matched to a gene: 5. Germline-derived CDR1 and CDR2 are MNHNY and SVGAGI (reference sequence). The CDR3 runs to 13 residues. The CDR3 coding sequence is TGTGCCAGCAGTCTACAGGGGTGGAATGAGCAGTTCTTC. Protein product: CASSLQGWNEQFF.

The J gene is TRBJ1-6, the V gene TRBV4-2; possibly TRBD1 for D (5 bases). From germline, CDR1 is LGHNA and CDR2 YNFKEQ. Trimming took 2 bases from V and 5 from J, leaving 10 bases between them. The CDR3 extends over 15 amino acids. CDR3 amino acids: CASSQRGTDNSPLHF. The CDR3 DNA reads as TGTGCCAGCAGCCAACGGGGGACGGATAATTCACCCCTCCACTTT.

V gene TRBV6-6 combines with J gene TRBJ1-5; the D is unclear. Germline V lookup: CDR1 MNHNY, CDR2 SVGAGI (reference sequence). V gave up 4 bases and J gave up 6 bases, with 16 bases separating them. This CDR3 region has 15 residues. This chain's CDR3 is CASSSTHLRGQPQHF. CDR3 nucleotide sequence: TGTGCCAGCAGTTCAACCCACCTCCGGGGTCAGCCCCAGCATTTT.